This T cell receptor (beta chain) was found in a study of T cell changes during pregnancy in multiple sclerosis. Generated by immunoSEQ multiplex PCR, the TCRdb table keeps only in-frame clones and is missing some. The repertoire has around 50,000 clones, 85% to 95% of them found once; the top ten carry 0.61%. The sample was CD4+ T cells from peripheral blood mononuclear cells, taken after pregnancy. The TCR sequence derives from a female donor in good health, enrolled as a control in a pregnancy study.

The CDR3 spells CAAKGETAGTGELFF. The CDR3 nucleotides are TGCGCCGCTAAAGGGGAAACGGCGGGAACCGGGGAGCTGTTTTTT. V and J are TRBV5-1 and TRBJ2-2; D perhaps matches TRBD2 (6 bases). The CDR3 is made up of 15 amino acids. Trimming removed 10 bases from V and 5 bases from J, with 21 bases in between. Germline lookup yields CDR1 SGHRS and CDR2 YFSETQ.